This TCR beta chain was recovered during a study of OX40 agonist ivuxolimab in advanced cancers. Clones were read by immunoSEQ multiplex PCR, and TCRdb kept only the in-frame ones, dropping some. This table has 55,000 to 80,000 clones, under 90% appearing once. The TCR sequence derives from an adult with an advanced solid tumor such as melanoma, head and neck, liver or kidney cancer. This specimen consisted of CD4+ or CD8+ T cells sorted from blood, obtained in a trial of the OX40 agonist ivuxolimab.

The CDR3 sequence: CASSFSTDTQYF. CDR3 bases: TGTGCCAGTAGTTTCAGCACAGATACGCAGTATTTT. The V gene is TRBV19, the J gene TRBJ2-3; D gene unclear. V was pared by 5 bases and J by 0 bases, with 3 bases between. Germline V gene data show CDR1 as LNHDA and CDR2 as SQIVND (reference sequence). This CDR3 region has 12 residues.